The 26 T cell receptor beta chains below come from one sample, sequenced in a study of T cell repertoires in cytomegalovirus infection (dated by TCRdb to about 2019). For sequencing, an Illumina HiSeq 1500 was employed. TCRdb itself trimmed the public reads at Q25 with fastp, ran MiXCR and retained productive beta chains. Rows with a matching CDR3 protein are joined into one entry that keeps the most common DNA and genes. This sample gives 150,000 to 200,000 distinct CDR3 sequences in total; around 15% of them show up just once. The top ten clonotypes cover 25% to 30% of the sample. The sample consisted of PBMCs. All receptors come from a human donor in good health (CMV status not recorded). Some clones in this sample may be carry-over from other donors' samples.

CDR3 sequence (DNA): TGTGCCAGCAGCCAACAAACACCACAGGGTGGGAATTCACCCCTCCACTTT. Translating gives CASSQQTPQGGNSPLHF. The rearrangement joins TRBV14 to TRBJ1-6; possible D gene TRBD1, 6 bases. V lost 2 bases to trimming and J lost 7 bases, with 18 bases between them. CDR1 is SGHDN, CDR2 FVKESK, per germline. The CDR3 spans 17 residues.

This clonotype was detected many times. The chain carries TRBV6-2 or TRBV6-3 and TRBJ2-1; 7 nucleotides agree with TRBD2. CDR1 MNHEY and CDR2 SVGEGT come from the germline V gene. V was pared by 6 bases and J by 0 bases, with 5 bases of the junction left unmatched. This CDR3 is built from 15 residues. CDR3 sequence (DNA): TGTGCCAGCAGGGGGGGAGGGACCTCCTACAATGAGCAGTTCTTC. This translates into CASRGGGTSYNEQFF.

The CDR3 region has the DNA TGTGCCAGCAGTTACTCACGGGGCCTCTCCTACAATGAGCAGTTCTTC. Its protein product is CASSYSRGLSYNEQFF. The rearrangement uses TRBV6-5 and TRBJ2-1; the D gene could be TRBD1 or TRBD2 (5 bases each). Looked up from germline, CDR1 is MNHEY and CDR2 is SVGAGI. CDR3 size: 16 residues. With 0 bases removed from V and 0 bases from J, the gap between germline ends came to 9 bases.

CDR3 in amino acids: CASSEGGKPGELFF. The CDR3 DNA sequence: TGTGCCAGCAGTGAAGGGGGGAAACCCGGGGAGCTGTTTTTT. The chain recombines TRBV2 with TRBJ2-2; perhaps D is TRBD1 or TRBD2 (5 bases each). Germline CDR1 and CDR2: SNHLY and FYNNEI. The CDR3 has 14 amino acids. The ends were cut back, 1 base at V and 6 bases at J, with 9 bases in the middle.

This clonotype was seen many times. The chain employs TRBV7-2 and TRBJ2-7; 14 bases are a match to TRBD2. CDR3 length: 18 residues. Germline trimming cut 5 bases from V and 0 bases from J; bases unmatched to any gene: 9. CDR1 SGHTA and CDR2 FQGNSA come from the germline V gene. This chain's CDR3 is CASSPRTSGRPSSYEQYF. Written as DNA, the CDR3 is TGTGCCAGCAGCCCACGGACTAGCGGGAGGCCTAGCTCCTACGAGCAGTACTTC.

This clonotype has at least ten counts. V gene TRBV7-6 combines with J gene TRBJ2-1, with TRBD2 as a possible D gene (5 bases). Germline CDR1 and CDR2: SGHVS and FNYEAQ. Trimming took off 2 bases at V and 0 bases at J, with 11 bases between the two ends. The CDR3 length is 16 residues. CDR3 residues: CASSLSSTSSYNEQFF. CDR3 nucleotide sequence: TGTGCCAGCAGCTTATCCTCCACTAGCTCCTACAATGAGCAGTTCTTC.

This clonotype was seen a few times. This rearrangement joins TRBV29-1 to TRBJ2-7; possibly TRBD1 or TRBD2 for D (5 bases each). CDR1 SQVTM and CDR2 ANQGSEA come from the germline V gene. Trimming shortened V by 1 base and J by 2 bases, and 9 bases separated the two germline ends. The CDR3 is made up of 13 amino acids. DNA for the CDR3: TGCAGCGTTGAAGGAGGGGAAACCTACGAGCAGTACTTC. It yields the protein CSVEGGETYEQYF.

CDR3 sequence reads: CASLGLAGRAYEQYF. The CDR3 DNA reads as TGTGCCAGTTTGGGACTAGCGGGAAGAGCCTACGAGCAGTACTTC. The rearrangement uses TRBV19 and TRBJ2-7, with TRBD2 matching over 13 bases. CDR1 is LNHDA, CDR2 SQIVND, per germline (reference sequence). Germline trimming cut 8 bases from V and 2 bases from J; bases unmatched to any gene: 6. This CDR3 region has 15 residues.

The chain is built from TRBV30 and TRBJ1-1; D is unclear. There are 10 residues in the CDR3. CDR1 is GTSNPN and CDR2 is SVGIG in the germline V gene (reference sequence). V was shortened by 7 bases and J by 8 bases, with 11 bases between the two germline ends. The CDR3: CAYGKTEAFF. CDR3 nucleotides: TGTGCCTACGGGAAGACGGAAGCTTTCTTT.

This chain links TRBV7-2 with TRBJ2-1, with D possibly matching TRBD1 (6 bases). Germline CDR1 is SGHTA and CDR2 is FQGNSA. The V end lost 4 bases, the J end lost 9 bases, and 13 bases lay between the germline ends. The CDR3 is 13 residues long. The CDR3 is CASSSRIGGEQFF. Written as DNA, the CDR3 is TGTGCCAGCAGCTCCCGTATAGGGGGTGAGCAGTTCTTC.

Only a few counts were recorded for this clonotype. This sequence joins TRBV12-5 and TRBJ2-7, with D perhaps TRBD1 (6 bases). CDR1 is LGHNT, CDR2 FRNRAP, per germline. V lost 5 bases, J lost 5 bases, and 16 bases lay in between. The CDR3 consists of 14 residues. The CDR3 coding sequence is TGTGCTAGTGGTCCACCGACAGGAACCGACGAGCAGTACTTC. Residues: CASGPPTGTDEQYF.

About this clonotype itself: Given a much more abundant clone one base away, this may be a read error. This chain connects TRBV7-2 to TRBJ1-5, with 8 bases matching TRBD1. CDR3 length: 15 residues. The germline V gene has CDR1 SGHTA and CDR2 FQGNSA. With 4 bases clipped from V and 3 bases from J, the junction kept 5 bases outside the gene matches. CDR3 in amino acids: CASSSSGGTNQPQHF. In nucleotides, the CDR3 is TGTGCCAGCAGCTCCTCAGGGGGCACCAATCAGCCCCAGCATTTT.

This clonotype showed up many times. The gene calls are TRBV29-1 and TRBJ2-5; 7 bases agree with TRBD2. This CDR3 has 13 residues. Germline assignment: CDR1 SQVTM and CDR2 ANQGSEA. Germline trimming cut 6 bases from V and 5 bases from J; bases unmatched to any gene: 9. CDR3 bases: TGCAGCGTAACAAGACTAGCCCGGGAGACCCAGTACTTC. Protein: CSVTRLARETQYF.

Many counts were recorded for this clonotype. V and J are TRBV7-8 and TRBJ1-1; D ambiguous. V lost 5 bases to trimming and J lost 1 base, with 8 bases between them. The CDR3 spans 13 residues. Looked up from germline, CDR1 is SGHVS and CDR2 is FQNEAQ. The CDR3 DNA sequence: TGTGCCAGCAGCCGTCAGGCGAACACTGAAGCTTTCTTT. It is translated as CASSRQANTEAFF.

This clonotype appeared many times. The V and J genes are TRBV7-3 and TRBJ2-3; no clear D gene. Germline V gives CDR1 SGHTA, CDR2 FQGTGA. V was shortened by 5 bases and J by 6 bases, with 15 bases between the two germline ends. This CDR3 is built from 14 residues. CDR3 sequence reads: CASSPDRRVDTQYF. CDR3 DNA: TGTGCCAGCAGCCCCGACCGCCGGGTGGATACGCAGTATTTT.

The rearrangement links TRBV12-3 or TRBV12-4 to TRBJ2-5; D gene uncertain. The germline V and J ends were trimmed by 2 bases and 5 bases, with 9 bases remaining between them. The CDR3 is 13 residues long. The CDR3 spells CASSLQPVETQYF. In nucleotides, the CDR3 is TGTGCCAGCAGTTTACAGCCCGTGGAGACCCAGTACTTC.

With regard to this clonotype: The junction and the germline gene differ at one end; a read error may be behind it. V is TRBV12-3 or TRBV12-4 and J is TRBJ1-5; D is unclear. The CDR3 has 15 amino acids. The DNA for the CDR3 is TGTGTCAGCGCCACGACACTTATGGGAAATCAGCCCCAGCATTTT. Protein product: CVSATTLMGNQPQHF.

This clonotype was recorded at least ten times. The CDR3 DNA sequence: TGTGCCAGTAGTACTCCTGACGGGCGGCTCCAATCCCAGCATTTT. It is translated as CASSTPDGRLQSQHF. This chain uses TRBV19 with TRBJ1-5; no clear D. Germline V CDR1 and CDR2: LNHDA, SQIVND (reference sequence). This CDR3 is built from 15 residues. The germline V and J ends were trimmed by 4 bases and 11 bases, with 21 bases remaining between them.

This clonotype showed up many times. The J gene is TRBJ2-6, the V gene TRBV7-3, with 7 bases fitting TRBD1. The CDR3 is 18 amino acids. V was pared by 0 bases and J by 0 bases, with 5 bases of the junction left unmatched. From germline, CDR1 is SGHTA and CDR2 FQGTGA. CDR3 protein: CASSLTGTVNSGANVLTF. The CDR3 DNA follows: TGTGCCAGCAGCTTAACCGGGACAGTTAACTCTGGGGCCAACGTCCTGACTTTC.

The chain has TRBV25-1 and TRBJ1-2; possibly TRBD1 for D (5 bases). Germline V gene sequence: CDR1 MGHDK, CDR2 SYGVNS. This CDR3 has 14 amino acids. Trimming cost V 5 bases and J 6 bases, with 16 bases left between them. The CDR3 nucleotides are TGTGCCAGCAGTCGACCCGGGACTTCAAATGGCTACACCTTC. Protein product: CASSRPGTSNGYTF.

This clonotype was counted between two and nine times. This chain uses TRBV20-1 with TRBJ2-7; a weak D match, TRBD2 (6 bases). CDR1 and CDR2 from the germline V gene are DFQATT and SNEGSKA (reference sequence). The V gene lost 1 base and the J gene lost 6 bases, with 13 bases spanning the gap. The CDR3 length is 13 residues. In nucleotides, the CDR3 is TGCAGTGCTAGAGGTCCGGGGGAGCGCGAGCAGTACTTC. Protein product: CSARGPGEREQYF.

This clonotype was detected many times. This rearrangement joins TRBV9 to TRBJ2-3; a possible D gene is TRBD2 (5 bases). The CDR3 length is 13 residues. Germline assignment: CDR1 SGDLS and CDR2 YYNGEE. V was pared by 2 bases and J by 1 base, with 5 bases between. The CDR3 loop is CASSVGGTDTQYF. CDR3 bases: TGTGCCAGCAGCGTCGGGGGCACAGATACGCAGTATTTT.

CDR3: CSARDRGDTQYF. CDR3 nucleotide sequence: TGCAGTGCAAGGGACAGGGGAGATACGCAGTATTTT. This chain links TRBV20-1 with TRBJ2-3, with 10 nucleotides matching TRBD1. Trimming at V came to 6 bases and at J to 5 bases, leaving 2 bases not matched to a gene. Germline-derived CDR1 and CDR2 are DFQATT and SNEGSKA (reference sequence). The CDR3 length is 12 residues.

This clonotype was observed many times. The rearrangement uses TRBV5-1 and TRBJ1-6; 9 nucleotides align to TRBD1. There are 15 residues in the CDR3. Germline V gene lookup returns CDR1 SGHRS and CDR2 YFSETQ. J was trimmed by 7 bases and V by 0 bases; bases with no gene match: 2. CDR3 region: CASSLGGQGNSPLHF. The CDR3 bases are TGCGCCAGCAGCTTGGGGGGACAGGGAAATTCACCCCTCCACTTT.

Concerning this clonotype: This may come from a read error, since a much larger clone is one base off. The CDR3 coding sequence is TGCAGCGTTGACCTCCTGACTAGCAGGAGGACCCCTGAGCAGTTCTTC. The encoded protein is CSVDLLTSRRTPEQFF. The chain has TRBV29-1 and TRBJ2-1; TRBD2 matches 7 bases. Germline V gene data show CDR1 as SQVTM and CDR2 as ANQGSEA. The CDR3 spans 16 residues. V shed 3 bases, J shed 9 bases, and the junction held 17 bases outside the gene matches.

This clonotype was counted ten times or more. The V call is TRBV4-2, the J call TRBJ2-3; 13 bases fit TRBD2. Germline V CDR1 and CDR2: LGHNA, YNFKEQ. The trim removed 1 base at V and 3 bases at J, leaving 1 base unmatched. This CDR3 has 16 amino acids. CDR3 sequence reads: CASSQVTSGGTDTQYF. The CDR3, as DNA: TGTGCCAGCAGCCAAGTGACTAGCGGGGGGACAGATACGCAGTATTTT.